The entry that follows covers one T cell receptor (beta chain) sequence. What it binds is unknown. At one boundary the junction diverges from the germline segment, which might be a read error. This CDR3 is built from 15 residues. Germline CDR1 and CDR2: DFQATT and SNEGSKA (reference sequence). Amplification of TCR alpha and beta CDR3 regions from RNA used iRepertoire nested multiplex PCR. Tissue mRNA or PBMC total RNA, about 85-400 ng, went into one-step reverse transcription and amplification. In TCRdb, the multiplex PCR reads were re-called with MiXCR into one record per CDR3 protein. The sample consists of fewer than 200,000 distinct CDR3 sequences, roughly 32% of them appearing once. This entry is derived from a study of glioma-infiltrating T cells. Study-wide points: CDR3 overlap between tissue and blood was very small. Non-neoplastic patients had below-expected tissue-blood divergence, while all gliomas exceeded expectation.

The V call is TRBV20-1, the J call TRBJ2-3, with TRBD2 as a possible D gene (7 bases). The clonotype was recovered from a human donor with low-grade glioma or glioblastoma, undergoing nonglioma brain surgery, or in good health (not recorded which). Sequencing input: glioma tissue, nonneoplastic brain tissue, or PBMCs (not recorded which). The CDR3, as DNA: TGCAGTGCTCAAGGGGGAGGGCAGGGCACATATACGCAGTATTTT. It specifies CSAQGGGQGTYTQYF.